The rows below give T cell receptor beta chains drawn from one sample of a study of blood T cell repertoires in COVID-19. Assay used: immunoSEQ multiplex PCR; TCRdb lists only in-frame clones, some missing. The sample has approximately 90,000 clones, 65% to 90% seen once. The sequenced material came from peripheral blood. The receptors were gathered from a man in his 60s with acute or convalescent COVID-19. Both conserved end residues are trimmed from each CDR3.

j_call | v_call | cdr3_aa
TRBJ2-7 | TRBV6-6 | ASSSLRSSYEQY
TRBJ2-5 | TRBV7-2 | ASSGRDRGKETQY
TRBJ1-1 | TRBV7-9 | ASSPDRGFSTEAF
TRBJ2-7 | TRBV7-2 | ASSSGTGSNEQY
TRBJ1-2 | TRBV29-1 | SVASSYGQGYGYGYT
TRBJ1-3 | TRBV3-1/TRBV3-2 | ASSQRSGNTIY
TRBJ2-7 | TRBV29-1 | SVGVSSFYEQY
TRBJ2-5 | TRBV10-3 | AISEGAPGAQY
TRBJ1-1 | TRBV7-9 | ASSFREGAEAF
TRBJ1-1 | TRBV19 | ASKSRGALNTEAF
TRBJ2-5 | TRBV12-5 | ASGPSRGAQETQY
TRBJ2-7 | TRBV15 | ATSPRSGGVQY
TRBJ2-1 | TRBV9 | ASSAGQTNYNEQF
TRBJ1-2 | TRBV5-6 | ASSLWGGVFGGYT